This TCR beta chain is drawn from a study of cytomegalovirus exposure and HLA in healthy donors. CDR3 size: 14 residues. Trimming took 0 bases from V and 5 from J, leaving 11 bases between them. Germline-derived CDR1 and CDR2 are SGDLS and YYNGEE. The primer mix had 60 Vbeta and 13 Jbeta primers. Clones were sequenced by immunoSEQ multiplex PCR, and TCRdb holds only the in-frame ones, with some missing. The table has 60,000 to 75,000 clones, roughly two thirds seen once; the top ten hold about 5.7%. V and J are TRBV9 and TRBJ2-5; D is possibly TRBD2 (7 bases). This clonotype originated in a man aged 45-65 years in good health and CMV-seronegative. The specimen sequenced was PBMCs. CDR3 sequence reads: CASSVASGGETQYF. As DNA, the CDR3 is TGTGCCAGCAGCGTAGCTTCGGGGGGCGAGACCCAGTACTTC.